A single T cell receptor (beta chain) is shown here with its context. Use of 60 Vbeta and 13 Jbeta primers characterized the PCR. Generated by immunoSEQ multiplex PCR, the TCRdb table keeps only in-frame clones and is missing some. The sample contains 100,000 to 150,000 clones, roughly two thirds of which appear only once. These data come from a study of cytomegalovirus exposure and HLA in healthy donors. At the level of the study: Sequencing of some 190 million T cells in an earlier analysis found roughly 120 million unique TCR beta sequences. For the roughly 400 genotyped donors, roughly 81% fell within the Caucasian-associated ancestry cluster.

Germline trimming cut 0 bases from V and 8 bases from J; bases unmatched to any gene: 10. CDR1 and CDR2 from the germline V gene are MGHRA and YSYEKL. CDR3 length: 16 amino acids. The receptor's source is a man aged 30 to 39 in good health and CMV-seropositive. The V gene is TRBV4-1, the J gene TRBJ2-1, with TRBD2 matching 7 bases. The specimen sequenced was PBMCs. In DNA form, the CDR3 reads TGCGCCAGCAGCCAAGAGCGGCGGGAGAGTGGTTATGAGCAGTTCTTC. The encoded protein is CASSQERRESGYEQFF.